The 27 T cell receptor beta chains below come from one sample, sequenced in a study of glioma-infiltrating T cells. TCR alpha and beta CDR3 regions were amplified from RNA using iRepertoire nested multiplex PCR. TCRdb processed the multiplex PCR reads anew with MiXCR; each CDR3 protein has one entry. Here the sample spans more than 95,000 distinct CDR3 sequences, 29% being singletons. Sequences were obtained from glioma tissue, nonneoplastic brain tissue, or PBMCs (not recorded which). These receptors all stem from a human donor with low-grade glioma or glioblastoma, undergoing nonglioma brain surgery, or in good health (not recorded which).

This clonotype was recorded a few times. This chain connects TRBV5-4 to TRBJ1-2; D is unresolved. The CDR3 runs 14 residues. Trimming stripped 4 bases from V and 8 bases from J, with 18 bases between. CDR1 is SGHNT and CDR2 is YYREEE in the germline V gene (reference sequence). The CDR3 loop is CASSLETDTGGYTF. The CDR3 bases are TGTGCCAGCAGCCTCGAAACCGACACGGGAGGCTACACCTTC.

V gene TRBV14 combines with J gene TRBJ1-4, with 8 bases fitting TRBD1. V gave up 4 bases and J gave up 8 bases; unmatched junction bases: 12. CDR1 and CDR2 (germline): SGHDN, FVKESK. The CDR3 consists of 16 residues. CDR3 DNA: TGTGCCAGCAGCCCCCGACAGGGGACGAACCTAGAAAAACTGTTTTTT. Protein product: CASSPRQGTNLEKLFF.

This clonotype showed up many times. The chain employs TRBV19 and TRBJ1-5, with 9 bases lining up with TRBD1. This CDR3 is 16 amino acids long. Germline trimming cut 0 bases from V and 6 bases from J; bases unmatched to any gene: 6. Germline V gene data show CDR1 as LNHDA and CDR2 as SQIVND (reference sequence). In DNA, the CDR3 is TGTGCCAGTAGTATAGATAGCGGGACAGGGTTTCAGCCCCAGCATTTT. Its protein is CASSIDSGTGFQPQHF.

In regard to this clonotype: At one boundary the junction diverges from the germline segment, which might be a read error. The rearrangement links TRBV6-6 to TRBJ1-2; weak D call: TRBD1 (6 bases). Germline loops: CDR1 MNHNY, CDR2 SVGAGI (reference sequence). The CDR3 is 17 amino acids. CDR3 region: CASGYSRGSRGGYGYTF. Written as DNA, the CDR3 is TGTGCCAGCGGTTACTCGAGGGGGTCCCGTGGTGGCTATGGCTACACCTTC.

Worth noting for this clonotype: A read error may be the cause here, since a much bigger clone is one base away. This chain joins TRBV18 and TRBJ1-1; D is unresolved. Germline V CDR1 and CDR2: KGHSH, LQKENI. The length of the CDR3 is 14 residues. With 4 bases removed from V and 5 bases from J, the gap between germline ends came to 14 bases. The CDR3: CASSQRKGTTEAFF. The CDR3 bases are TGTGCCAGCTCACAAAGAAAGGGTACAACTGAAGCTTTCTTT.

This clonotype was picked up many times. This chain joins TRBV20-1 and TRBJ1-1, with D uncertain. The V end lost 3 bases, the J end lost 1 base, and 9 bases lay between the germline ends. In germline, CDR1 is DFQATT, CDR2 SNEGSKA (reference sequence). The CDR3 runs 13 residues. CDR3 nucleotide sequence: TGCAGTGCTAGCCCGCAAGGGAACACTGAAGCTTTCTTT. It yields the protein CSASPQGNTEAFF.

This clonotype was seen a few times. V usage is TRBV29-1 and J usage is TRBJ1-2; D is perhaps TRBD1 (5 bases). Trimming shortened V by 3 bases and J by 3 bases, and 14 bases separated the two germline ends. The CDR3 loop spans 14 amino acids. Germline-derived CDR1 and CDR2 are SQVTM and ANQGSEA. In nucleotides, the CDR3 is TGCAGCGTTGACAAGGGGCAAACCTACTATGGCTACACCTTC. It yields the protein CSVDKGQTYYGYTF.

The chain carries TRBV11-2 and TRBJ2-3; 12 positions match TRBD2. Germline lookup yields CDR1 SGHAT and CDR2 FQNNGV. CDR3 length: 16 residues. Trimming took 8 bases from V and 4 from J; bases not matched to a gene: 10. The CDR3 DNA reads TGTGCCAGCGGGACCTCTAGCGGGGGGGCCGCAGATACGCAGTATTTT. Protein product: CASGTSSGGAADTQYF.

Of note for this clonotype: Being one base from a much bigger clone, this may be a read error. The rearrangement uses TRBV14 and TRBJ2-3; weak D call: TRBD2 (5 bases). The CDR3 has 14 residues. The germline gives CDR1 SGHDN, CDR2 FVKESK. Trimming stripped 4 bases from V and 8 bases from J, with 16 bases between. CDR3 region: CASSRIERSGTQYF. The CDR3 DNA is TGTGCCAGCAGCCGGATCGAGCGGTCAGGTACGCAGTATTTT.

Details on this clonotype: Being one base from a much bigger clone, this may be a read error. The chain employs TRBV28 and TRBJ2-1; 13 bases are a match to TRBD2. Germline lookup yields CDR1 MDHEN and CDR2 SYDVKM. The CDR3 covers 16 residues. The DNA of the CDR3 is TGTGCCATCAGTTCCACTAGCGGGGGGGCCTACAATAAGCAGTTCTTC. It is translated as CAISSTSGGAYNKQFF.

Many counts were recorded for this clonotype. The chain is built from TRBV10-3 and TRBJ1-2; D gene unclear. The V and J ends lost 3 bases and 8 bases respectively, with 10 bases between them. Germline V CDR1 and CDR2: ENHRY, SYGVKD. CDR3 length equals 12 residues. This CDR3 is CAISDPLGGYTF. The CDR3 DNA reads as TGTGCCATCAGTGACCCTCTGGGGGGCTACACCTTC.

In its sample, this clonotype was seen many times. The V call is TRBV6-1, the J call TRBJ1-1; TRBD1 might be the D (5 bases). The germline gives CDR1 MNHNS, CDR2 SASEGT. The ends were cut back, 7 bases at V and 5 bases at J, with 14 bases in the middle. This CDR3 has 13 amino acids. DNA for the CDR3: TGTGCCAGCAAGTTTTTGGGGCTGACTGAAGCTTTCTTT. This translates into CASKFLGLTEAFF.

Only a few counts were recorded for this clonotype. The V and J genes are TRBV5-1 and TRBJ2-3, with a tentative D call TRBD2 (5 bases). The V end lost 4 bases, the J end lost 5 bases, and 5 bases lay between the germline ends. Germline V gives CDR1 SGHRS, CDR2 YFSETQ. The length of the CDR3 is 11 residues. CDR3 sequence: CASSGGDTQYF. CDR3 nucleotides: TGCGCCAGCAGCGGAGGAGATACGCAGTATTTT.

This clonotype came up a few times. V usage is TRBV12-3 or TRBV12-4 and J usage is TRBJ1-1; 7 bases fit TRBD1. The CDR3 contains 15 residues. Germline trimming cut 3 bases from V and 1 base from J; bases unmatched to any gene: 5. The CDR3 region is CASSFTGQPNTEAFF. CDR3 coding DNA: TGTGCCAGCAGTTTCACGGGACAGCCGAACACTGAAGCTTTCTTT.

The count of this clonotype is one. V and J are TRBV5-6 and TRBJ2-3, with D unclear. V lost 2 bases and J 4 bases, leaving 11 bases between the germline ends. Germline CDR1 is SGHDT and CDR2 is YYEEEE. The CDR3 is made up of 14 amino acids. The CDR3 DNA reads TGTGCCAGCAGCTTTGGGCGGTCCGCAGATACGCAGTATTTT. The encoded protein is CASSFGRSADTQYF.

CDR3 sequence: CASRRGGQTYEQYF. Written as DNA, the CDR3 is TGTGCCAGCAGGCGAGGGGGCCAGACCTACGAGCAGTACTTC. This sequence joins TRBV12-3 or TRBV12-4 and TRBJ2-7; 7 bases map to TRBD1. With V trimmed by 6 bases and J by 2 bases, 7 bases remained unmatched. The CDR3 totals 14 residues.

This clonotype was seen a single time. This could be a read error, since a much larger clone is one nucleotide away. The chain carries TRBV4-1 and TRBJ1-3; D unresolved. Germline V CDR1 and CDR2: MGHRA, YSYEKL. The CDR3 contains 16 residues. Here the CDR3 reads CASSQEVSFSGSTIYF. CDR3 sequence (DNA): TGCGCCAGCAGCCAAGAAGTCTCGTTCTCTGGAAGCACCATATATTTT.

This clonotype was counted at least ten times. The chain couples TRBV20-1 to TRBJ2-3; 8 nucleotides align to TRBD2. The ends lost 6 bases at V and 6 bases at J; junction bases unmatched: 14. Germline values: CDR1 DFQATT, CDR2 SNEGSKA (reference sequence). The CDR3 runs to 15 residues. Written as DNA, the CDR3 is TGCAGTGCCTCTCACCGGGCGGGGGGAAGTGATACGCAGTATTTT. Translating gives CSASHRAGGSDTQYF.

The CDR3 bases are TGTGCCAGCAGTTATTCAGAAGTCAATCAGCCCCAGCATTTT. Its protein is CASSYSEVNQPQHF. The chain links TRBV7-2 to TRBJ1-5; D is unresolved. The CDR3 loop spans 14 amino acids. Trimming pared 6 bases from V and 3 bases from J, leaving 12 bases between. Germline values: CDR1 SGHTA, CDR2 FQGNSA. Together with reference TRBV7-2 and TRBJ1-5, the CDR3 gives the full variable domain: GAGVSQSPSNKVTEKGKDVELRCDPISGHTALYWYRQSLGQGLEFLIYFQGNSAPDKSGLPSDRFSAERTGGSVSTLTIQRTQQEDSAVYLCASSYSEVNQPQHFGDGTRLSIL.

This clonotype was recorded at least ten times. The chain combines TRBV6-6 with TRBJ1-5, with D unresolved. The germline V gene encodes CDR1 MNHNY and CDR2 SVGAGI (reference sequence). The V gene lost 0 bases and the J gene lost 6 bases, with 12 bases spanning the gap. The CDR3 consists of 15 residues. CDR3 amino acids: CASSYSYTAGQPQHF. In nucleotides, the CDR3 is TGTGCCAGCAGTTACTCCTATACCGCTGGTCAGCCCCAGCATTTT.

Note on this clonotype: Since a much larger clone is just one base distant, this may be a read error. The gene calls are TRBV7-9 and TRBJ2-5; 8 bases map to TRBD1. The germline V gene encodes CDR1 SEHNR and CDR2 FQNEAQ (reference sequence). This CDR3 comprises 14 residues. The CDR3 bases are TGTGCCAGTATCGGACAGGGAACAAGTTTGACCAAGTACTTC. Its protein is CASIGQGTSLTKYF.

This clonotype was counted between two and nine times. A much more abundant neighbour one base away suggests this may be a read error. The chain links TRBV20-1 to TRBJ1-3; D is perhaps TRBD1 (5 bases). The germline CDR1 and CDR2 sequences are DFQATT and SNEGSKA (reference sequence). The CDR3 is 15 residues long. Between the trimmed V and J ends, which lost 6 bases and 2 bases, there was a span of 17 bases. The CDR3 DNA reads TGCAGTGCCGCCGGGACCGCATTCCCTGGAAACACCATATATTTT. Translated, it gives CSAAGTAFPGNTIYF.

This clonotype has ten or more counts. The V gene is TRBV6-1, the J gene TRBJ1-5, with TRBD1 identical over 7 bases. Germline CDR1 is MNHNS and CDR2 is SASEGT. This CDR3 spans 15 amino acids. V lost 6 bases, J lost 3 bases, and 8 bases stayed unmatched. The CDR3 region has the DNA TGTGCCAGCAGAAGGGACAGAGGAGACAATCAGCCCCAGCATTTT. The encoded protein is CASRRDRGDNQPQHF.

The V and J genes are TRBV19 and TRBJ2-7, with 7 bases fitting TRBD2. The V gene's germline CDR1 is LNHDA and CDR2 SQIVND (reference sequence). With 6 bases clipped from V and 2 bases from J, the junction kept 10 bases outside the gene matches. There are 15 residues in the CDR3. For the CDR3, the DNA is TGTGCCAGTAGCAGCCGAATCGGGACTACCTACGAGCAGTACTTC. Its protein product is CASSSRIGTTYEQYF.

With respect to this clonotype: At one end the junction does not follow the germline gene, possibly because of a read error. The chain carries TRBV7-2 and TRBJ1-5, with D uncertain. Per the germline V gene, CDR1 is SGHTA and CDR2 is FQGNSA. The CDR3 has 15 amino acids. The CDR3 here is CASSLVSESNKPQHF. For the CDR3, the DNA is TGTGCCAGCAGCTTAGTATCGGAGAGCAATAAGCCCCAGCATTTT.

The V call is TRBV12-3 or TRBV12-4, the J call TRBJ2-3, with 7 bases lining up with TRBD2. The CDR3 contains 12 residues. The J segment lost 11 bases and the V segment lost 2 bases, leaving 4 bases of the junction unmatched. CDR3 loop: CASSLNRGVQYF. CDR3 bases: TGTGCCAGCAGTTTAAACCGGGGGGTGCAGTATTTT.

This clonotype showed up just once. A much bigger clone sits one base away, suggesting this may be a read error. The CDR3 does not end in the conserved phenylalanine or tryptophan, so this is likely a read error. The DNA of the CDR3 is TGTGCCAGCTCTACTCCCGGGCCCTCCTACGAGCAGTACCTC. Residues: CASSTPGPSYEQYL. V and J are TRBV28 and TRBJ2-7; no clear D. This CDR3 has 14 amino acids. The V end lost 8 bases, the J end lost 0 bases, and 14 bases lay between the germline ends. Looked up from germline, CDR1 is MDHEN and CDR2 is SYDVKM.